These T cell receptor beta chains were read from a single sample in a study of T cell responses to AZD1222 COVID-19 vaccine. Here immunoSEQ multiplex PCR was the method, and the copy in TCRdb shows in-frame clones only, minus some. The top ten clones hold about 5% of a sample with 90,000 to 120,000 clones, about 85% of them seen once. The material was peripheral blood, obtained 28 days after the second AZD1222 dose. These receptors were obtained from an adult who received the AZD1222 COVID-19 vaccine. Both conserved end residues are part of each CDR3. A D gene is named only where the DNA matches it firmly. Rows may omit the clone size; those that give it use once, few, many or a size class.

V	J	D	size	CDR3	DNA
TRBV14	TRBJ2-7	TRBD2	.	CASRPTNSGGTYEQYF	TGTGCCAGCAGACCTACTAATAGCGGGGGGACCTACGAGCAGTACTTC
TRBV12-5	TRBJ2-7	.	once	CASGLAGTPARYF	TGTGCTAGTGGTTTGGCCGGGACTCCAGCGCGGTACTTC
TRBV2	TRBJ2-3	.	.	CASSDRWKGLDTQYF	TGTGCCAGCAGTGACCGCTGGAAGGGTCTAGATACGCAGTATTTT
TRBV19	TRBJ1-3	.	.	CASNTVGASPGNTIYF	TGTGCCAGCAATACAGTGGGGGCGAGCCCTGGAAACACCATATATTTT
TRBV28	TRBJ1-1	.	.	CASSLWGRWLTEAFF	TGTGCCAGCAGTTTATGGGGACGGTGGCTCACTGAAGCTTTCTTT
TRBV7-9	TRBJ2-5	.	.	CASSSSVRPQETQYF	TGTGCCAGCAGCTCATCCGTTCGACCTCAAGAGACCCAGTACTTC
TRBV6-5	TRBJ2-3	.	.	CASSYSSTRVDTQYF	TGTGCCAGCAGTTACTCTTCTACCCGGGTAGATACGCAGTATTTT
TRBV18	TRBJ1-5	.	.	CASSPLGDYNQPQHF	TGTGCCAGCTCACCATTGGGAGACTACAATCAGCCCCAGCATTTT
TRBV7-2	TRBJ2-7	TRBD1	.	CASSKQGFSYEQYF	TGTGCCAGCAGCAAACAGGGGTTCTCCTACGAGCAGTACTTC
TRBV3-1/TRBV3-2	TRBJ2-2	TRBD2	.	CASRPAGGTNTGELFF	TGTGCCAGCCGTCCAGCGGGGGGCACGAACACCGGGGAGCTGTTTTTT
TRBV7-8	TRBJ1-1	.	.	CASSDRPAQAMNTEAFF	TGTGCCAGCAGCGACAGGCCGGCTCAGGCCATGAACACTGAAGCTTTCTTT
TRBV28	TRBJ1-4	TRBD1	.	CASSFQGGNEKLFF	TGTGCCAGCAGTTTCCAGGGGGGGAATGAAAAACTGTTTTTT
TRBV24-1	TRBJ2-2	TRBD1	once	CATSDPRQGANTGELFF	TGTGCCACCAGTGACCCTCGACAGGGGGCGAACACCGGGGAGCTGTTTTTT
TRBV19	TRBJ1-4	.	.	CASSPTGVTNEKLFF	TGTGCCAGTAGTCCCACCGGGGTGACTAATGAAAAACTGTTTTTT
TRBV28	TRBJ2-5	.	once	CASSRTKETQYF	TGTGCCAGCAGTCGGACAAAAGAGACCCAGTACTTC
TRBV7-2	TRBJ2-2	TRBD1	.	CASSRDRWNTGELFF	TGTGCCAGCAGCCGGGACAGGTGGAACACCGGGGAGCTGTTTTTT
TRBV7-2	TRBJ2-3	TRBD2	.	CASSSAGAHRFTSTDTQYF	TGTGCCAGCAGCTCAGCGGGGGCCCACCGATTCACTAGCACAGATACGCAGTATTTT
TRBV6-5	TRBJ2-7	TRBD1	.	CASSFGQGPYEQYF	TGTGCCAGCAGTTTCGGACAGGGCCCCTACGAGCAGTACTTC
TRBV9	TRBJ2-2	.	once	CASSVVPGELFF	TGTGCCAGCAGCGTAGTTCCCGGGGAGCTGTTTTTT
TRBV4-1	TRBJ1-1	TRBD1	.	CASSLGQGNSNTEAFF	TGCGCCAGCAGCCTCGGACAGGGGAATTCGAACACTGAAGCTTTCTTT
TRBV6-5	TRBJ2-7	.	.	CASSYGFSAGSYEQYF	TGTGCCAGCAGTTACGGTTTTAGCGCCGGGTCCTACGAGCAGTACTTC
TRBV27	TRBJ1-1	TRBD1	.	CASSSGRGTEAFF	TGTGCCAGCAGTAGTGGCAGGGGGACTGAAGCTTTCTTT
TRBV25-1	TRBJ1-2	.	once	CASSLLQGGYTF	TGTGCCAGCAGCCTACTACAAGGTGGCTACACCTTC
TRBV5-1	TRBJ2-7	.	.	CASSLDGTSRGYEQYF	TGCGCCAGCAGCCTGGACGGGACAAGTCGAGGGTACGAGCAGTACTTC
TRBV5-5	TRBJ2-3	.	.	CASSSIYGTQYF	TGTGCCAGCAGCTCGATCTACGGAACGCAGTATTTT
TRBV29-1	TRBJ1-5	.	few	CSGGDVNQPQHF	TGCAGCGGGGGGGATGTTAATCAGCCCCAGCATTTT
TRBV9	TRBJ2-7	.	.	CASSVDQGSRLQYF	TGTGCCAGCAGCGTAGATCAGGGCTCTCGTTTGCAGTACTTC
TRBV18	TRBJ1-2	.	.	CASSPKAGADYGYTF	TGTGCCAGCTCACCCAAGGCAGGGGCCGACTATGGCTACACCTTC
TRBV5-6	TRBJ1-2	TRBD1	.	CASSSGTEVGGYTF	TGTGCCAGCAGCTCGGGGACAGAAGTTGGTGGCTACACCTTC
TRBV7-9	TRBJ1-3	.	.	CASSFSTGKGNTIYF	TGTGCCAGCAGCTTCTCCACAGGGAAAGGAAACACCATATATTTT
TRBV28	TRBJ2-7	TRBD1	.	CASNPGQDYEQYF	TGTGCCAGCAATCCGGGACAGGATTACGAGCAGTACTTC
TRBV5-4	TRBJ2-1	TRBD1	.	CASRTGTGGNEQFF	TGTGCCAGCAGAACCGGGACAGGGGGCAATGAGCAGTTCTTC
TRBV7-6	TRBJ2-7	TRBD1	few	CASSQWGQSYEQYF	TGTGCCAGCAGCCAATGGGGACAGTCCTACGAGCAGTACTTC
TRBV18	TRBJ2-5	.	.	CASSPPARETQYF	TGTGCCAGCTCACCCCCAGCTAGAGAGACCCAGTACTTC
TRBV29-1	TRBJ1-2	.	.	CSVERSGLGYTF	TGCAGCGTTGAAAGGTCAGGGCTAGGCTACACCTTC
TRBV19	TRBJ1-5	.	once	CASSIRWGGEPQHF	TGTGCCAGTAGTATACGCTGGGGGGGTGAGCCCCAGCATTTT